This is a list of T cell receptor beta chains from one sample in a study of CD8 T cells in Susac syndrome. TCRdb re-called the immunoSEQ multiplex PCR reads through MiXCR, storing one row per CDR3 protein. The table has about 73,000 distinct CDR3 sequences, about 95% seen once; the top ten hold roughly 0.42%. The specimen was CD8+ T cells from PBMCs. These receptors were taken from a human donor with multiple sclerosis. CDR3s include the opening cysteine and the closing phenylalanine or tryptophan. A D gene is named only where the DNA matches it firmly. Clone sizes are given selectively: once, few, many, or a class where the clone is expanded.

size: NA
D: NA
J: TRBJ1-3
V: TRBV12-3/TRBV12-4
DNA: TGTGCCAGCAGTTTAGCTAACCGGGCCCCAGCCCAGTTT
CDR3: CASSLANRAPAQF

size: NA
D: TRBD2
J: TRBJ2-1
V: TRBV27
DNA: TGTGCCAGCAGTTTATGGCTAGCGGGCTACAATGAGCAGTTCTTC
CDR3: CASSLWLAGYNEQFF

size: NA
D: NA
J: TRBJ1-2
V: TRBV19
DNA: TGTGCCGTGTTTGTTGGGGGGGACTATGGCTACACCTTC
CDR3: CAVFVGGDYGYTF

size: once
D: TRBD1
J: TRBJ1-1
V: TRBV27
DNA: TGTGCCAGCAGTTCCAGGACAGGATCTTACAAGGACACTGAAGCTTTCTTT
CDR3: CASSSRTGSYKDTEAFF

size: once
D: NA
J: TRBJ1-2
V: TRBV30
DNA: TGTGCCTGGAGTTCGGGGAACTATGGCTACACCTTC
CDR3: CAWSSGNYGYTF

size: NA
D: NA
J: TRBJ1-1
V: TRBV12-3/TRBV12-4
DNA: TGTGCCAGCAGCCCGGGGAGGGCCGTCACTGAAGCTTTCTTT
CDR3: CASSPGRAVTEAFF

size: NA
D: NA
J: TRBJ1-6
V: TRBV6-5
DNA: TGTGCCAGCAGATCTCGGGTCCTGGGTGATTCACCCCTCCACTTT
CDR3: CASRSRVLGDSPLHF

size: NA
D: TRBD2
J: TRBJ2-5
V: TRBV5-1
DNA: TGCGCCAGCAGCTTGACTAGCGGGGGGCTGCAAGAGACCCAGTACTTC
CDR3: CASSLTSGGLQETQYF

size: few
D: NA
J: TRBJ1-1
V: TRBV7-2
DNA: TGTGCCAGCAGCCCCGGTGGAGTCACTGAAGCTTTCTTT
CDR3: CASSPGGVTEAFF

size: NA
D: NA
J: TRBJ2-6
V: TRBV29-1
DNA: TGCAGCGTTGTTGGGGCCAACGTCCTGACTTTC
CDR3: CSVVGANVLTF

size: NA
D: NA
J: TRBJ2-7
V: TRBV6-5
DNA: TGTGCCAGCGGGACACTTTCCTACGAGCAGTACTTC
CDR3: CASGTLSYEQYF

size: NA
D: NA
J: TRBJ2-7
V: TRBV27
DNA: TGTGCCAGCGGGTGGGAGCAGTACTTC
CDR3: CASGWEQYF

size: NA
D: NA
J: TRBJ2-3
V: TRBV5-1
DNA: TGCGCCAGCAGCTTGAATACGCAGTATTTT
CDR3: CASSLNTQYF

size: NA
D: NA
J: TRBJ1-2
V: TRBV5-1
DNA: TGCGCCAGCAGCTTGGACGGATATGGCTACACCTTC
CDR3: CASSLDGYGYTF

size: NA
D: TRBD2
J: TRBJ2-3
V: TRBV20-1
DNA: TGCAGTGCTAGAGGGCCTAGCGGGCCCACAGATACGCAGTATTTT
CDR3: CSARGPSGPTDTQYF

size: NA
D: NA
J: TRBJ1-3
V: TRBV29-1
DNA: TGCAGCGTTGCCCCCCTTGGGTCTGGAAACACCATATATTTT
CDR3: CSVAPLGSGNTIYF

size: NA
D: TRBD1
J: TRBJ1-1
V: TRBV6-1
DNA: TGTGCCAGTCTACAGGGGTACACTGAAGCTTTCTTT
CDR3: CASLQGYTEAFF

size: NA
D: NA
J: TRBJ1-3
V: TRBV19
DNA: TGTGCCAGTAGTTTAACCGGCGGCTCTGGAAACACCATATATTTT
CDR3: CASSLTGGSGNTIYF

size: NA
D: NA
J: TRBJ2-7
V: TRBV29-1
DNA: TGCAGCGTTGAAGACCTGGGGAGCTCCTACGAGCAGTACTTC
CDR3: CSVEDLGSSYEQYF

size: NA
D: NA
J: TRBJ2-7
V: TRBV29-1
DNA: TGCAGCGTTGAAGGGGGCGGCAGGGAGTACGAGCAGTACTTC
CDR3: CSVEGGGREYEQYF

size: NA
D: NA
J: TRBJ2-5
V: TRBV11-2
DNA: TGTGCCAGCAGCTTAGAGATAGCCAGGGCCCAAGAGACCCAGTACTTC
CDR3: CASSLEIARAQETQYF

size: NA
D: TRBD1
J: TRBJ1-2
V: TRBV7-2
DNA: TGTGCCAGCAGCTTAGAGGGGGCGGCGGATGGCTACACCTTC
CDR3: CASSLEGAADGYTF

size: NA
D: NA
J: TRBJ2-5
V: TRBV29-1
DNA: TGCAGCGTTTATGGGGATAAGGGGCTGGAGACCCAGTACTTC
CDR3: CSVYGDKGLETQYF

size: NA
D: NA
J: TRBJ1-1
V: TRBV13
DNA: TGTGCCACCTCGTCCACAGGGTATCCTGAAGCTTTCTTT
CDR3: CATSSTGYPEAFF

size: NA
D: NA
J: TRBJ2-7
V: TRBV2
DNA: TGTGCCAGCAGTGGCCGACAGAGCTACGAGCAGTACTTC
CDR3: CASSGRQSYEQYF

size: NA
D: TRBD2
J: TRBJ2-5
V: TRBV27
DNA: TGTGCCAGCAGTTTGACTAGCGGGAGGGAGACCCAGTACTTC
CDR3: CASSLTSGRETQYF

size: NA
D: NA
J: TRBJ1-1
V: TRBV2
DNA: TGTGCCAGCGTCTCGAGCCAATCCTCCTCAGGGAACACTGAAGCTTTCTTT
CDR3: CASVSSQSSSGNTEAFF

size: NA
D: NA
J: TRBJ2-1
V: TRBV6-2/TRBV6-3
DNA: TGTGCCAGCAGTTACGCCCGAATTTATGAGCAGTTCTTC
CDR3: CASSYARIYEQFF

size: NA
D: NA
J: TRBJ1-2
V: TRBV27
DNA: TGTGCCAGCAGTTTATTCCCTTTTAGGGGCTACACCTTC
CDR3: CASSLFPFRGYTF

size: NA
D: NA
J: TRBJ2-2
V: TRBV6-6
DNA: TGTGCCAGCAGTTCCGGGGGTTACACCGGGGAGCTGTTTTTT
CDR3: CASSSGGYTGELFF

size: NA
D: NA
J: TRBJ2-7
V: TRBV6-5
DNA: TGTGCCAGCAGTTACTCGCCCACACAGTCCTACGAGCAGTACTTC
CDR3: CASSYSPTQSYEQYF

size: NA
D: NA
J: TRBJ2-5
V: TRBV25-1
DNA: TGTGCCAGCAGTGACGTTGTTGAGACCCAGTACTTC
CDR3: CASSDVVETQYF

size: NA
D: NA
J: TRBJ1-3
V: TRBV30
DNA: TGTGCCTGGAGTGTGGGGATCAACACCATATATTTT
CDR3: CAWSVGINTIYF

size: NA
D: NA
J: TRBJ1-1
V: TRBV9
DNA: TGTGCCAGCAGCGTAGGAGGAGGGACCACTGAAGCTTTCTTT
CDR3: CASSVGGGTTEAFF

size: once
D: NA
J: TRBJ2-2
V: TRBV12-3/TRBV12-4
DNA: TGTGCCAGCAGTTTACGGGGGGCGGACGGGGAGCTGTTTTTT
CDR3: CASSLRGADGELFF

size: NA
D: NA
J: TRBJ2-3
V: TRBV7-9
DNA: TGTGCCAGCAACTTAGGGGAGAGCACAGATACGCAGTATTTT
CDR3: CASNLGESTDTQYF

size: NA
D: NA
J: TRBJ1-2
V: TRBV2
DNA: TGTGCCAGCAGGGATCTTTCGGGCTACACCTTC
CDR3: CASRDLSGYTF

size: NA
D: NA
J: TRBJ1-2
V: TRBV25-1
DNA: TGTGCCAGCAGTGAAGGTTTGGTCGGATATGGCTACACCTTC
CDR3: CASSEGLVGYGYTF

size: NA
D: TRBD1
J: TRBJ1-2
V: TRBV20-1
DNA: TGCAGTGCTGTCGCACAGGGGAGCGGGTATGGCTACACCTTC
CDR3: CSAVAQGSGYGYTF

size: NA
D: NA
J: TRBJ2-4
V: TRBV20-1
DNA: TGCAGTGCTAGAGAATCAGGGACGAGGTACATTCAGTACTTC
CDR3: CSARESGTRYIQYF

size: NA
D: TRBD2
J: TRBJ2-7
V: TRBV27
DNA: TGTGCCAGCAGTTTGGGACTAGCGGGAAATTACGAGCAGTACTTC
CDR3: CASSLGLAGNYEQYF

size: NA
D: NA
J: TRBJ2-7
V: TRBV6-2/TRBV6-3
DNA: TGTGCCACCGTCGAGGGGTACGAGCAGTACTTC
CDR3: CATVEGYEQYF

size: NA
D: TRBD1
J: TRBJ2-7
V: TRBV13
DNA: TGTGCCAGCAGCACCGCCGGGACAGACTTTCTTTACGAGCAGTACTTC
CDR3: CASSTAGTDFLYEQYF

size: NA
D: TRBD2
J: TRBJ2-1
V: TRBV9
DNA: TGTGCCAGCAGCGTAGAGGGCGGGAGCGTTAGGAATGAGCAGTTCTTC
CDR3: CASSVEGGSVRNEQFF

size: NA
D: NA
J: TRBJ2-7
V: TRBV3-1
DNA: TGTGCCAGCAGCCTCCAGAGATCCCCCTCCTACGAGCAGTACTTC
CDR3: CASSLQRSPSYEQYF

size: NA
D: NA
J: TRBJ2-1
V: TRBV12-3/TRBV12-4
DNA: TGTGCCAGCAGTTTAGCGGGAAAGCAGTTCTTC
CDR3: CASSLAGKQFF

size: NA
D: TRBD2
J: TRBJ2-5
V: TRBV29-1
DNA: TGCAGCGTTGACGGACTAGCGGGGGCCTTGTACCAAGAGACCCAGTACTTC
CDR3: CSVDGLAGALYQETQYF

size: NA
D: NA
J: TRBJ1-5
V: TRBV9
DNA: TGTGCCAGCAGCCCCGACTTAGGGGGAGGGCCCCAGCATTTT
CDR3: CASSPDLGGGPQHF

size: NA
D: NA
J: TRBJ2-7
V: TRBV3-1
DNA: TGTGCCAGCAGCCAAGATAGACAGAACTACGAGCAGTACTTC
CDR3: CASSQDRQNYEQYF

size: NA
D: NA
J: TRBJ1-5
V: TRBV15
DNA: TGTGCCACCAGCAGAGATGTGCCTTATAGCAATCAGCCCCAGCATTTT
CDR3: CATSRDVPYSNQPQHF

size: NA
D: NA
J: TRBJ2-7
V: TRBV12-3/TRBV12-4
DNA: TGTGCCAGCAGCTTCACCTCCTACGAGCAGTACTTC
CDR3: CASSFTSYEQYF

size: NA
D: TRBD2
J: TRBJ2-7
V: TRBV11-2
DNA: TGTGCCAGCAGCTTAGAGCGGGAGTACAACGAGCAGTACTTC
CDR3: CASSLEREYNEQYF

size: NA
D: NA
J: TRBJ1-1
V: TRBV30
DNA: TGTGCCTGGAGACGGACGGCGAACACTGAAGCTTTCTTT
CDR3: CAWRRTANTEAFF

size: NA
D: NA
J: TRBJ1-1
V: TRBV6-6
DNA: TGTGCCAGCAGTTACTTGACTTGGGACACTGAAGCTTTCTTT
CDR3: CASSYLTWDTEAFF